This is a list of T cell receptor beta chains from one sample in a study of patients and donors after allogeneic stem cell transplantation. One entry per CDR3 protein results from TCRdb running MiXCR on the RT-PCR reads. The sample consists of approximately 140,000 distinct CDR3 sequences, approximately 37% of them appearing once. Material: blood, either unsorted or a sorted T cell fraction (not recorded which). The receptors shown here come from a human donor who was either an allogeneic HSCT recipient or a stem cell or donor lymphocyte infusion donor (not recorded which). It is not recorded whose cells these are; they may come from a transplant donor. Each CDR3 is given with its conserved first and last residue. The D gene is left open where the match is weak. Clone size appears in some rows only: once, few, many, or a class for an expanded clone.

J gene,V gene,D gene,clone size,CDR3 DNA,CDR3 protein
TRBJ1-6,TRBV13,-,-,TGTGCCAGCAGCTCGCAGGCAGGGAGAAATTCACCCCTCCACTTT,CASSSQAGRNSPLHF
TRBJ2-2,TRBV6-2/TRBV6-3,-,-,TGTGCCAGCAGTTACGCTGGAGGGGAGACCGGGGAGCTGTTTTTT,CASSYAGGETGELFF
TRBJ2-1,TRBV11-1,-,-,TGTGCCAGCAGCTCGGATAAGGACAGTTCTGCTTTTAGCTCCTACAATGAGCAGTTCTTC,CASSSDKDSSAFSSYNEQFF
TRBJ2-4,TRBV29-1,-,few,TGCAGCGTTGAAGTAAGGGAAGGCGGGACATCTAAAAACATTCAGTACTTC,CSVEVREGGTSKNIQYF
TRBJ1-2,TRBV12-3/TRBV12-4,TRBD1,few,TGTGCCAGCAGTTCCTGGACAGGGGGCGATGGCTACACCTTC,CASSSWTGGDGYTF
TRBJ2-1,TRBV7-9,-,-,TGTGCCAGCAACCGGATCAATGAGCAGTTCTTC,CASNRINEQFF
TRBJ1-6,TRBV5-1,TRBD1,few,TGCGCCAGCAGCGGGGGGACAGGGCGTGCACCCCTCCACTTT,CASSGGTGRAPLHF
TRBJ1-5,TRBV7-2,TRBD1,-,TGTGCCAGCAGCTTATTAGGTACAGGGGTCCCCAATCAGCCCCAGCATTTT,CASSLLGTGVPNQPQHF
TRBJ2-7,TRBV20-1,-,-,TGCAGTGCTAGAGGGCAGGGCCCCCTCTCCTACGAGCAGTACTTC,CSARGQGPLSYEQYF
TRBJ2-1,TRBV7-9,TRBD1,-,TGTGCCAGCAGCCTAGTGGGACAGGGGTACCACAATGAGCAGTTCTTC,CASSLVGQGYHNEQFF
TRBJ2-3,TRBV12-3/TRBV12-4,-,-,TGTGCCAGCACCATAGCCGATACGCAGTATTTT,CASTIADTQYF
TRBJ1-1,TRBV6-1,-,-,TGTGCCAGCAGTGTGGGCGCAGGGACACTGGTGGGGAACACTGAAGCTTTCTTT,CASSVGAGTLVGNTEAFF
TRBJ1-1,TRBV7-2,-,-,TGTGCCAGCAGCTTAGCTGACACGAACACTGAAGCTTTCTTT,CASSLADTNTEAFF
TRBJ1-6,TRBV5-8,-,-,TGTGCCAGCAGCTTGATCCTCAACGGGTATTCACCCCTCCACTTT,CASSLILNGYSPLHF
TRBJ1-5,TRBV20-1,-,few,TGCAGTGCTTTGGACAGTCGGGGCAATCAGCCCCAGCATTTT,CSALDSRGNQPQHF
TRBJ2-7,TRBV29-1,-,-,TGCAGCGTTGTGCAGGGAGTCCACGAGCAGTACTTC,CSVVQGVHEQYF
TRBJ2-7,TRBV5-1,-,few,TGCGCCAGCAGCTTGGGACAACCCGCCTACGAGCAGTACTTC,CASSLGQPAYEQYF
TRBJ2-3,TRBV7-7,-,-,TGTGCTAGCAGCTTAGGGACAGCGGGCTCAAATACGCAGTATTTT,CASSLGTAGSNTQYF
TRBJ1-5,TRBV7-9,-,few,TGTGCCAGCAGCTTACATAGCAATCAGCCCCAGCATTTT,CASSLHSNQPQHF
TRBJ2-1,TRBV20-1,TRBD1,-,TGCAGTGCTAACGACAGGGAGACCTACAATGAGCAGTTCTTC,CSANDRETYNEQFF
TRBJ1-1,TRBV12-3/TRBV12-4,-,-,TGTGCCAGCAGTTTAGCGGGGTTGAGGGAGGGCGAAGCTTTCTTT,CASSLAGLREGEAFF
TRBJ1-3,TRBV7-2,-,-,TGTGCCAGCAGCTTAACCGGGACCTCTGGAAACACCATATATTTT,CASSLTGTSGNTIYF
TRBJ1-1,TRBV6-5,TRBD1,few,TGTGCCAGCAGACCTGACAGGGGAGGCACTGAAGCTTTCTTT,CASRPDRGGTEAFF
TRBJ1-5,TRBV6-2/TRBV6-3,-,few,TGTGCCAGCAGTTACTCCTTACCCAGGGCCCATCAGCCCCAGCATTTT,CASSYSLPRAHQPQHF